This T cell receptor beta chain was obtained from a study of quantifying T cell responses using KT2 cells. About the study: cDNA was made from DNase-treated RNA using alpha and beta constant primers. Notes on the study in general: The number of KT2 alpha and beta sequences was a linear function of input KT2 cells.

V was cut by 5 bases and J by 1 base, with 10 bases left in between. This CDR3 is 14 amino acids long. The cDNA 3' end received a ligated oligonucleotide with a UMI. The first PCR ran 3 to 5 cycles with an equimolar RC1.1 and RC1.2 beta primer mix. TCRdb analysed the UMI-ligation and nested PCR reads with MiXCR anew, one entry per CDR3 protein. There are fewer than 60,000 distinct CDR3 sequences in the sample; 11% occur only once, and about 9.4% lies in the top ten. Known numbers of the T cell clone KT2 were added to PBMC. A range of KT2-to-PBMC ratios was made using fixed PBMC numbers. This clonotype was recorded a few times. Its antigen is unknown.

The TCR sequence derives from a human donor. The chain carries TRBV12-3 or TRBV12-4 and TRBJ2-3; D might be TRBD1 or TRBD2, each matching 5 bases. Sequencing was performed on PBMCs spiked with cells of the T cell clone KT2. CDR3 loop: CASSPRGGTDTQYF. CDR3 in DNA: TGTGCCAGCAGTCCCCGAGGGGGCACAGATACGCAGTATTTT.